Below, 14 T cell receptor beta chains from the same sample are listed, as sequenced in a study of cytomegalovirus exposure and HLA in healthy donors. Generated by immunoSEQ multiplex PCR, the TCRdb table keeps only in-frame clones and is missing some. The sample yields about 64,000 clones, 85% to 95% seen once. The sequencing input was PBMCs. These receptors all stem from a woman under 30 in good health and CMV-seropositive.

V usage is TRBV7-9 and J usage is TRBJ1-5, with a possible D match to TRBD1 (6 bases). CDR1 is SEHNR and CDR2 is FQNEAQ in the germline V gene (reference sequence). The germline V and J ends were trimmed by 5 bases and 1 base, with 12 bases remaining between them. The CDR3 covers 15 residues. This chain's CDR3 is CASSPTGSSNQPQHF. Here the CDR3 DNA reads TGTGCCAGCAGCCCGACAGGTTCGAGCAATCAGCCCCAGCATTTT. Filled out from reference TRBV7-9 and TRBJ1-5, the complete variable domain reads DTGVSQNPRHKITKRGQNVTFRCDPISEHNRLYWYRQTLGQGPEFLTYFQNEAQLEKSRLLSDRFSAERPKGSFSTLEIQRTEQGDSAMYLCASSPTGSSNQPQHFGDGTRLSIL.

A single count supports this clone. The chain combines TRBV6-1 with TRBJ1-2, with 9 bases fitting TRBD1. The CDR3 is made up of 17 amino acids. The ends lost 4 bases at V and 8 bases at J; junction bases unmatched: 17. The germline gives CDR1 MNHNS, CDR2 SASEGT. CDR3 amino acids: CASSGDRVYVLGTGYTF. The CDR3 DNA follows: TGTGCCAGCAGTGGGGACAGGGTGTATGTCTTGGGTACGGGCTACACCTTC.

The chain employs TRBV7-2 and TRBJ2-1; the D gene is possibly TRBD2 (6 bases). Trimming left V 0 bases short and J 5 bases short, with 8 bases between. The CDR3 covers 14 residues. Germline values: CDR1 SGHTA, CDR2 FQGNSA. Here the CDR3 DNA reads TGTGCCAGCAGCTTAGCGGGGGGACACAATGAGCAGTTCTTC. Its protein product is CASSLAGGHNEQFF.

The chain joins TRBV28 to TRBJ1-1; D is uncertain. This CDR3 contains 14 residues. Germline V gene sequence: CDR1 MDHEN, CDR2 SYDVKM. V lost 5 bases, J lost 0 bases, and 10 bases lay in between. CDR3 region: CASSPTAVNTEAFF. In nucleotides, the CDR3 is TGTGCCAGCAGTCCGACGGCGGTGAACACTGAAGCTTTCTTT.

The DNA for the CDR3 is TGTGCCAGCAGCTACGGACACCAAAAAAACATTCAGTACTTC. Its translation is CASSYGHQKNIQYF. The rearrangement links TRBV6-5 to TRBJ2-4; a possible D gene is TRBD1 (5 bases). Germline assignment: CDR1 MNHEY and CDR2 SVGAGI. The length of the CDR3 is 14 residues. V gave up 6 bases and J gave up 4 bases, with 13 bases separating them.

This chain joins TRBV4-2 and TRBJ2-3; maybe TRBD2 (6 bases). Germline-derived CDR1 and CDR2 are LGHNA and YNFKEQ. V lost 2 bases to trimming and J lost 6 bases, with 12 bases between them. The CDR3 totals 14 residues. CDR3 amino acids: CASSQTTSLDTQYF. CDR3 bases: TGTGCCAGCAGCCAAACCACTAGCCTTGATACGCAGTATTTT.

The J gene is TRBJ2-3, the V gene TRBV19; D is undetermined. This CDR3 contains 15 residues. V lost 6 bases, J lost 0 bases, and 13 bases lay in between. Germline values: CDR1 LNHDA, CDR2 SQIVND (reference sequence). CDR3 in amino acids: CASRSYGTSTDTQYF. As DNA, the CDR3 is TGTGCCAGTAGAAGTTACGGTACTAGCACAGATACGCAGTATTTT. Full variable domain (outside the CDR3, taken from reference TRBV19 and TRBJ2-3): DGGITQSPKYLFRKEGQNVTLSCEQNLNHDAMYWYRQDPGQGLRLIYYSQIVNDFQKGDIAEGYSVSREKKESFPLTVTSAQKNPTAFYLCASRSYGTSTDTQYFGPGTRLTVL.

The genes are TRBV19 and TRBJ2-2; TRBD2 matches 7 bases. V dropped 4 bases and J dropped 5; count of bases not matched to a gene: 13. Germline CDR1 is LNHDA and CDR2 is SQIVND (reference sequence). This CDR3 is 17 amino acids long. The CDR3 reads CASSSGKGGERTGELFF. CDR3 DNA: TGTGCCAGTAGTAGCGGAAAGGGAGGGGAACGGACCGGGGAGCTGTTTTTT.

This chain uses TRBV5-1 with TRBJ2-7; D possibly corresponds to TRBD2 (6 bases). The CDR3 is 13 amino acids. Germline V lookup: CDR1 SGHRS, CDR2 YFSETQ. V lost 0 bases and J lost 3, with 7 bases in between. This CDR3 reads CASSLGRDYEQYF. The DNA of the CDR3 is TGCGCCAGCAGCTTGGGGCGGGACTACGAGCAGTACTTC.

V gene TRBV27 combines with J gene TRBJ2-1; the match to TRBD2 covers 14 bases. The CDR3 loop spans 15 amino acids. The trim removed 2 bases at V and 7 bases at J, leaving 1 base unmatched. Germline loops: CDR1 MNHEY, CDR2 SMNVEV (reference sequence). The CDR3: CASSLGTSGRNEQFF. CDR3 nucleotide sequence: TGTGCCAGCAGTTTAGGGACTAGCGGGAGAAATGAGCAGTTCTTC.

The chain uses TRBV28 and TRBJ1-1; D possibly corresponds to TRBD1 (5 bases). V lost 6 bases and J lost 11, with 19 bases in between. Germline V gene lookup returns CDR1 MDHEN and CDR2 SYDVKM. This CDR3 has 13 amino acids. For the CDR3, the DNA is TGTGCCAGCAGGGGGGGGACCGCGAGGTCGGCTTTCTTT. It translates to CASRGGTARSAFF.

The gene calls are TRBV18 and TRBJ1-1; TRBD1 agrees at 8 bases. The ends lost 2 bases at V and 3 bases at J; junction bases unmatched: 2. Germline-derived CDR1 and CDR2 are KGHSH and LQKENI. There are 14 residues in the CDR3. The CDR3 sequence: CASSPAGQDTEAFF. In nucleotides, the CDR3 is TGTGCCAGCTCACCAGCGGGACAGGACACTGAAGCTTTCTTT. The full variable domain, with the rest looked up from reference TRBV18 and TRBJ1-1, is NAGVMQNPRHLVRRRGQEARLRCSPMKGHSHVYWYRQLPEEGLKFMVYLQKENIIDESGMPKERFSAEFPKEGPSILRIQQVVRGDSAAYFCASSPAGQDTEAFFGQGTRLTVV.

The rearrangement joins TRBV15 to TRBJ1-5; D is unclear. The germline V gene has CDR1 LNHNV and CDR2 YYDKDF (reference sequence). The CDR3 runs 14 residues. Deletions cut 1 base from V and 7 bases from J, with 11 bases between. Here the CDR3 DNA reads TGTGCCACCAGCAGAGTTGGAGGAATACAGCCCCAGCATTTT. Its translation is CATSRVGGIQPQHF.

The chain links TRBV19 to TRBJ2-1, with 10 bases identical to TRBD1. Unmatched junction bases numbered 9, after V lost 3 bases and J lost 10 bases. Germline lookup yields CDR1 LNHDA and CDR2 SQIVND (reference sequence). The CDR3 is 15 amino acids. CDR3 coding DNA: TGTGCCAGTAGTATGGGGACAGGGGTGTTAGGCGAGCAGTTCTTC. The encoded protein is CASSMGTGVLGEQFF.